Shown below are 25 T cell receptor beta chains from a single sample sequenced in a study of shared T cell receptors in the human thymus. The table came from immunoSEQ multiplex PCR; TCRdb's copy has only in-frame clones and leaves some out. The sample includes about 500,000 clones, roughly 74% of them seen just once. The same sample was also studied in work on human thymus T cells.

The source material was thymocytes. The receptors come from a boy in the first two years of life with a congenital heart defect.

This clone was counted a few times. The chain carries TRBV5-8 and TRBJ2-2, with 10 bases matching TRBD1. The CDR3 is 18 amino acids. V was pared by 4 bases and J by 5 bases, with 14 bases of the junction left unmatched. Per the germline V gene, CDR1 is SGHTS and CDR2 is YDEGEE. For the CDR3, the DNA is TGTGCCAGCAGCCGCCGGGACAGGGGAGTGGGTAGGACCGGGGAGCTGTTTTTT. This gives the protein CASSRRDRGVGRTGELFF.

This clone came up a few times. In DNA form, the CDR3 reads TGTGCCAGCAGCCCCAGCGGGATCGACACCGGGGAGCTGTTTTTT. It yields the protein CASSPSGIDTGELFF. This chain uses TRBV11-2 with TRBJ2-2, with 7 bases lining up with TRBD2. Germline values: CDR1 SGHAT, CDR2 FQNNGV. Trimming removed 5 bases from V and 3 bases from J; junction bases left unmatched: 6. The CDR3 loop spans 15 amino acids.

V is TRBV29-1 and J is TRBJ2-5, with a tentative D call TRBD1 (6 bases). The CDR3 length is 17 residues. CDR1 and CDR2 (germline): SQVTM, ANQGSEA. The V gene lost 1 base and the J gene lost 4 bases, with 22 bases spanning the gap. DNA for the CDR3: TGCAGCGTTGAAGTTCCCCCCGGGCCCCAAGGGGGAGAGACCCAGTACTTC. It translates to CSVEVPPGPQGGETQYF.

This clone came up a few times. This rearrangement joins TRBV4-3 to TRBJ2-3, with a possible D match to TRBD1 (5 bases). The CDR3 is 15 amino acids. V was shortened by 3 bases and J by 0 bases, with 10 bases between the two germline ends. The germline CDR1 and CDR2 sequences are LGHNA and YSLEER. The CDR3, as DNA: TGCGCCAGCAGCCAGAACAGGTATAGCACAGATACGCAGTATTTT. Protein: CASSQNRYSTDTQYF.

The chain carries TRBV28 and TRBJ2-7, with 8 bases fitting TRBD1. Germline-derived CDR1 and CDR2 are MDHEN and SYDVKM. V was pared by 3 bases and J by 5 bases, with 6 bases of the junction left unmatched. This CDR3 comprises 14 residues. The CDR3 protein is CASSLLDRVDEQYF. Here the CDR3 DNA reads TGTGCCAGCAGTTTGCTGGACAGGGTCGACGAGCAGTACTTC. Full variable domain (missing parts from reference TRBV28 and TRBJ2-7): DVKVTQSSRYLVKRTGEKVFLECVQDMDHENMFWYRQDPGLGLRLIYFSYDVKMKEKGDIPEGYSVSREKKERFSLILESASTNQTSMYLCASSLLDRVDEQYFGPGTRLTVT.

The rearrangement links TRBV7-6 to TRBJ2-2; TRBD2 is a possible D gene (6 bases). The CDR3 spans 16 residues. The germline V and J ends were trimmed by 0 bases and 2 bases, with 10 bases remaining between them. CDR1 SGHVS and CDR2 FNYEAQ come from the germline V gene. CDR3 sequence: CASSLASGCNTGELFF. The CDR3, as DNA: TGTGCCAGCAGCTTAGCGAGCGGGTGTAACACCGGGGAGCTGTTTTTT. Combining the CDR3 with reference TRBV7-6 and TRBJ2-2 gives the whole variable domain GAGVSQSPRYKVTKRGQDVALRCDPISGHVSLYWYRQALGQGPEFLTYFNYEAQQDKSGLPNDRFSAERPEGSISTLTIQRTEQRDSAMYRCASSLASGCNTGELFFGEGSRLTVL.

The rearrangement links TRBV6-5 to TRBJ2-5; D is unresolved. V was clipped by 2 bases and J by 3 bases, with 10 bases between them. Germline-derived CDR1 and CDR2 are MNHEY and SVGAGI. The CDR3 has 14 amino acids. CDR3 DNA sequence: TGTGCCAGCAGTTACGGCAGACAAAAAGAGACCCAGTACTTC. Amino acid sequence: CASSYGRQKETQYF.

The chain recombines TRBV15 with TRBJ2-3; 8 bases are shared with TRBD2. V lost 3 bases to trimming and J lost 3 bases; unmatched junction nucleotides: 2. This CDR3 comprises 14 residues. Germline loops: CDR1 LNHNV, CDR2 YYDKDF (reference sequence). The CDR3: CATSSPGGTDTQYF. In DNA form, the CDR3 reads TGTGCCACCAGCAGTCCGGGGGGGACAGATACGCAGTATTTT.

The rearrangement links TRBV5-1 to TRBJ2-1; D unresolved. The germline V gene has CDR1 SGHRS and CDR2 YFSETQ. Trimming took 4 bases from V and 9 from J, leaving 14 bases between them. The CDR3 covers 13 residues. CDR3 residues: CASSPSRPSEQFF. In nucleotides, the CDR3 is TGCGCCAGCAGCCCATCCAGGCCAAGTGAGCAGTTCTTC.

CDR3 DNA sequence: TGTGCCAGCAGCTTAAAGCGGGAGGCCAAAAACATTCAGTACTTC. Residues: CASSLKREAKNIQYF. The rearrangement joins TRBV7-2 to TRBJ2-4; 8 bases map to TRBD2. Germline trimming cut 2 bases from V and 1 base from J; bases unmatched to any gene: 1. CDR3 length: 15 amino acids. Germline V gene lookup returns CDR1 SGHTA and CDR2 FQGNSA.

V gene TRBV27 combines with J gene TRBJ2-2; D call uncertain. This CDR3 comprises 14 residues. Germline assignment: CDR1 MNHEY and CDR2 SMNVEV (reference sequence). Trimming cost V 2 bases and J 5 bases, with 9 bases left between them. This CDR3 is CASSLERRTGELFF. The CDR3 nucleotides are TGTGCCAGCAGTTTAGAAAGGAGAACCGGGGAGCTGTTTTTT.

In this sample, this clone turned up once. This chain connects TRBV5-6 to TRBJ1-2; D unresolved. Trimming removed 1 base at V and 8 bases at J, with 15 bases between. The CDR3 consists of 14 residues. Germline-derived CDR1 and CDR2 are SGHDT and YYEEEE. Here the CDR3 DNA reads TGTGCCAGCAGCTTGAACAGCCCACCGGGAGGCTACACCTTC. Its protein product is CASSLNSPPGGYTF. The whole variable domain, remainder taken from reference TRBV5-6 and TRBJ1-2, is DAGVTQSPTHLIKTRGQQVTLRCSPKSGHDTVSWYQQALGQGPQFIFQYYEEEERQRGNFPDRFSGHQFPNYSSELNVNALLLGDSALYLCASSLNSPPGGYTFGSGTRLTVV.

This chain uses TRBV4-1 with TRBJ1-2, with TRBD1 matching 7 bases. This CDR3 is built from 14 residues. Germline assignment: CDR1 MGHRA and CDR2 YSYEKL. V was pared by 3 bases and J by 7 bases, with 8 bases of the junction left unmatched. The CDR3 region has the DNA TGCGCCAGCAGCCATTTAGACAGGGCGGTTGGCTACACCTTC. Its translation: CASSHLDRAVGYTF.

The rearrangement links TRBV14 to TRBJ2-2, with 7 bases lining up with TRBD2. Germline trimming cut 6 bases from V and 1 base from J; bases unmatched to any gene: 11. This CDR3 is 17 amino acids long. Germline-derived CDR1 and CDR2 are SGHDN and FVKESK. The CDR3 loop reads CASSPGEGILNTGELFF. In DNA, the CDR3 is TGTGCCAGCAGTCCCGGGGAGGGGATATTGAACACCGGGGAGCTGTTTTTT.

A word on this clone: The same CDR3 can be traced to other DNA sequences in this sample. The rearrangement joins TRBV6-5 to TRBJ2-7; D perhaps matches TRBD1 (7 bases). CDR1 MNHEY and CDR2 SVGAGI come from the germline V gene. Trimming pared 2 bases from V and 4 bases from J, leaving 12 bases between. The CDR3 consists of 14 residues. The CDR3, as DNA: TGTGCCAGCAGTTACGGGCCAGGGGGGTACGAGCAGTACTTC. This gives the protein CASSYGPGGYEQYF.

The chain is built from TRBV6-4 and TRBJ1-3; D gene unclear. CDR3 length equals 16 residues. The germline CDR1 and CDR2 sequences are MRHNA and SNTAGT. Trimming left V 6 bases short and J 0 bases short, with 15 bases between. The CDR3, as DNA: TGTGCCAGCAGCGGGTTGAGGAGGCTCTCTGGAAACACCATATATTTT. Protein sequence: CASSGLRRLSGNTIYF.

The V and J genes are TRBV2 and TRBJ2-7; 8 bases fit TRBD1. V trimming: 0 bases; J trimming: 5 bases; junction bases outside the gene matches: 0. The CDR3 is made up of 13 amino acids. Germline loops: CDR1 SNHLY, CDR2 FYNNEI. CDR3 amino acids: CASSEARGHEQYF. The CDR3 coding sequence is TGTGCCAGCAGTGAAGCCAGGGGGCACGAGCAGTACTTC.

The rearrangement links TRBV28 to TRBJ1-1; D might be TRBD1 (5 bases). This CDR3 comprises 15 residues. Germline CDR1 is MDHEN and CDR2 is SYDVKM. The ends were cut back, 3 bases at V and 3 bases at J, with 14 bases in the middle. The CDR3 region has the DNA TGTGCCAGCAGTTTTAGGGGATATGAGGACACTGAAGCTTTCTTT. It specifies CASSFRGYEDTEAFF.

The J gene is TRBJ1-1, the V gene TRBV29-1; D is uncertain. CDR3 length: 13 amino acids. The ends were cut back, 0 bases at V and 1 base at J, with 6 bases in the middle. CDR1 is SQVTM, CDR2 ANQGSEA, per germline. Here the CDR3 DNA reads TGCAGCGTTGAAGACCCTAAGAACACTGAAGCTTTCTTT. Translation: CSVEDPKNTEAFF.

The J gene is TRBJ2-2, the V gene TRBV28; weak D call: TRBD1 (5 bases). Germline loops: CDR1 MDHEN, CDR2 SYDVKM. V was trimmed by 4 bases and J by 3 bases, leaving 9 bases between them. The CDR3 runs to 14 residues. CDR3 in amino acids: CASSYRTYTGELFF. The DNA of the CDR3 is TGTGCCAGCAGTTATCGGACATACACCGGGGAGCTGTTTTTT.

The V and J genes are TRBV21-1 and TRBJ2-3; the table's D call of TRBD1 was not tested on the DNA. TRBV21-1 is listed as a pseudogene. The CDR3 runs 15 residues. The CDR3 spells CASSKVRGSTDTQYF. In DNA, the CDR3 is TGTGCCAGCAGCAAAGTTAGGGGGAGCACAGATACGCAGTATTTT.

This chain links TRBV25-1 with TRBJ2-3, with 8 bases identical to TRBD1. The CDR3 is 17 residues long. Germline V gene lookup returns CDR1 MGHDK and CDR2 SYGVNS. V lost 5 bases to trimming and J lost 1 base; unmatched junction nucleotides: 11. The CDR3 is CASSPTAAGQGTDTQYF. The CDR3 coding sequence is TGTGCCAGCAGTCCCACCGCGGCGGGACAGGGCACAGATACGCAGTATTTT.

CDR3 sequence reads: CASSVPDRKEQFF. CDR3 sequence (DNA): TGTGCCAGCAGCGTACCAGACAGGAAAGAGCAGTTCTTC. J is TRBJ2-1 and V is TRBV9, with D possibly matching TRBD1 (6 bases). CDR3 size: 13 residues. CDR1 is SGDLS, CDR2 YYNGEE, per germline. V dropped 1 base and J dropped 10 bases, with 12 bases sitting between them.

The rearrangement joins TRBV4-3 to TRBJ1-1; D possibly corresponds to TRBD1 (6 bases). Trimming removed 5 bases from V and 11 bases from J, with 15 bases in between. The CDR3 totals 12 residues. CDR1 and CDR2 (germline): LGHNA, YSLEER. The CDR3 loop reads CASSVQGREAFF. The CDR3 region has the DNA TGCGCCAGCAGCGTACAGGGAAGGGAGGCTTTCTTT.

This clone was observed a handful of times. This rearrangement joins TRBV9 to TRBJ2-4; no clear D gene. Germline assignment: CDR1 SGDLS and CDR2 YYNGEE. The CDR3 totals 15 residues. V was shortened by 2 bases and J by 2 bases, with 11 bases between the two germline ends. CDR3 nucleotides: TGTGCCAGCAGCGTTCACACATCTCCCAAAAACATTCAGTACTTC. It encodes CASSVHTSPKNIQYF.